Listed here are 4 T cell receptor beta chains from one sample, sequenced in a study of naive and memory T cell subsets. Blood and skin TCR RNA was reverse transcribed with alpha and beta constant primers. Each CDR3 protein gets one entry after TCRdb re-called the 5' RACE reads with MiXCR. The sample comprises just over 25,000 distinct CDR3 sequences, approximately 24% of which are singletons, and around 1.8% rests with the top ten. Whole-blood samples were over 2 ml of peripheral blood from healthy adult volunteers. These receptors came from a female donor in good health.

Relative to its sample, this clonotype is medium-sized. This chain links TRBV5-4 with TRBJ1-2, with a tentative D call TRBD1 (5 bases). The V end was cut by 6 bases, the J end by 0 bases, with 15 bases between. The CDR3 consists of 15 residues. The V gene's germline CDR1 is SGHNT and CDR2 YYREEE (reference sequence). The CDR3 sequence is CASTLRGPANYGYTF. The CDR3 nucleotides read TGTGCCAGCACCCTTAGGGGTCCAGCTAACTATGGCTACACCTTC. Drawing the rest from reference TRBV5-4 and TRBJ1-2, the complete variable domain is ETGVTQSPTHLIKTRGQQVTLRCSSQSGHNTVSWYQQALGQGPQFIFQYYREEENGRGNFPPRFSGLQFPNYSSELNVNALELDDSALYLCASTLRGPANYGYTFGSGTRLTVV.

This clonotype was seen at least ten times. The chain has TRBV3-1 and TRBJ2-7, with 7 bases fitting TRBD2. V lost 3 bases, J lost 7 bases, and 9 bases stayed unmatched. Germline CDR1 and CDR2: LGHDT and YNNKEL (reference sequence). The CDR3 runs 14 residues. CDR3 in DNA: TGTGCCAGCAGCCATCCGGGGGGTACGAGAGAGCAGTACTTC. As protein: CASSHPGGTREQYF.

The chain combines TRBV29-1 with TRBJ1-1, with D hard to call. The CDR3 has 11 residues. The germline gives CDR1 SQVTM, CDR2 ANQGSEA. V was pared by 6 bases and J by 5 bases, with 10 bases between. In DNA form, the CDR3 reads TGCAGCGTCCGAGCGAGGACTGAAGCTTTCTTT. Translated, it gives CSVRARTEAFF. Based on the CDR3 plus reference TRBV29-1 and TRBJ1-1, the full variable domain is SAVISQKPSRDICQRGTSLTIQCQVDSQVTMMFWYRQQPGQSLTLIATANQGSEATYESGFVIDKFPISRPNLTFSTLTVSNMSPEDSSIYLCSVRARTEAFFGQGTRLTVV.

The chain employs TRBV6-1 and TRBJ2-1; D might be TRBD2 (6 bases). The CDR3 extends over 14 amino acids. CDR1 is MNHNS and CDR2 is SASEGT in the germline V gene. V lost 7 bases to trimming and J lost 4 bases, with 14 bases between them. The CDR3 loop reads CASTSNGTYNEQFF. In DNA form, the CDR3 reads TGTGCCAGCACCTCGAACGGGACTTACAATGAGCAGTTCTTC.